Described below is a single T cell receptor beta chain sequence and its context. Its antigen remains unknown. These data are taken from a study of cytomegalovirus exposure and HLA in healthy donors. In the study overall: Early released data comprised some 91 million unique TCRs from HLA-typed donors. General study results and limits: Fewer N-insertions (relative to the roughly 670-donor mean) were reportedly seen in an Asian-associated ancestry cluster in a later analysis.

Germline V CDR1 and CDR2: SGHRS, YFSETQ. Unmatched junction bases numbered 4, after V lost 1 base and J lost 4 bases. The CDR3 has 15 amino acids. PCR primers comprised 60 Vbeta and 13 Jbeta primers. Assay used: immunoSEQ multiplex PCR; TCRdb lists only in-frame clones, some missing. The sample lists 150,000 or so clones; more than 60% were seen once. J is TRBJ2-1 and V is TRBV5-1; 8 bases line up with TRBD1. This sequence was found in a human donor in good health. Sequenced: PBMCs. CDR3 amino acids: CASSLTGTGYNEQFF. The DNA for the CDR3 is TGCGCCAGCAGCTTGACCGGGACAGGTTACAATGAGCAGTTCTTC.